The 8 T cell receptor beta chains below were found in one sample sequenced in a study of blood T cell repertoires in COVID-19. Some clones are missing from TCRdb's copy, which holds only in-frame ones; the method was immunoSEQ multiplex PCR. The sample yields about 100,000 clones, about 85% seen once. The sequencing sample was made of peripheral blood. The receptors here all came from a woman between 65 and 79 years old with active or convalescent COVID-19.

This chain connects TRBV5-4 to TRBJ1-6, with a weak D call TRBD1 (6 bases). Germline V lookup: CDR1 SGHNT, CDR2 YYREEE (reference sequence). The V end lost 4 bases, the J end lost 7 bases, and 15 bases lay between the germline ends. The CDR3 extends over 15 amino acids. The CDR3, as DNA: TGTGCCAGCAGCCGTTCAGCGGACAGAAATTCACCCCTCCACTTT. This translates into CASSRSADRNSPLHF.

The chain uses TRBV7-2 and TRBJ2-7, with 7 bases aligning to TRBD2. The J segment lost 5 bases and the V segment lost 1 base, leaving 5 bases of the junction unmatched. The CDR3 sequence is 14 residues long. Germline CDR1 is SGHTA and CDR2 is FQGNSA. CDR3 DNA sequence: TGTGCCAGCAGCTTAGGTCTGGGGAGGGACGAGCAGTACTTC. It yields the protein CASSLGLGRDEQYF.

The chain uses TRBV7-2 and TRBJ2-4, with D tentatively TRBD2 (6 bases). The CDR3 length is 13 residues. Trimming removed 6 bases at V and 12 bases at J, with 18 bases between. Germline V lookup: CDR1 SGHTA, CDR2 FQGNSA. The CDR3 nucleotides are TGTGCCAGCAGTCCCTTCATACAGGACTATCAGTACTTC. Its translation: CASSPFIQDYQYF. Combining the CDR3 with reference TRBV7-2 and TRBJ2-4 gives the whole variable domain GAGVSQSPSNKVTEKGKDVELRCDPISGHTALYWYRQSLGQGLEFLIYFQGNSAPDKSGLPSDRFSAERTGGSVSTLTIQRTQQEDSAVYLCASSPFIQDYQYFGAGTRLSVL.

The chain carries TRBV5-8 and TRBJ2-5, with 9 bases matching TRBD1. The CDR3 extends over 15 amino acids. Germline CDR1 is SGHTS and CDR2 is YDEGEE. V gave up 4 bases and J gave up 2 bases; unmatched junction bases: 6. DNA of the CDR3: TGTGCCAGCAGCACCGGGGACAGGGAACAAGAGACCCAGTACTTC. The encoded protein is CASSTGDREQETQYF.

The V gene is TRBV9, the J gene TRBJ2-5; D is undetermined. Germline lookup yields CDR1 SGDLS and CDR2 YYNGEE. The CDR3 loop spans 15 amino acids. V gave up 4 bases and J gave up 5 bases, with 18 bases separating them. In DNA, the CDR3 is TGTGCCAGCAGCCCCAGGCATAACTCCGCGGAGACCCAGTACTTC. This translates into CASSPRHNSAETQYF.

The chain recombines TRBV7-2 with TRBJ2-7, with 8 bases matching TRBD1. Germline CDR1 and CDR2: SGHTA and FQGNSA. The CDR3 loop spans 14 amino acids. V shed 5 bases and J 2 bases; nucleotides not matched to a gene: 5. Here the CDR3 reads CASSNRQGPYEQYF. In DNA form, the CDR3 reads TGTGCCAGCAGCAATAGACAGGGGCCCTACGAGCAGTACTTC. Drawing the rest from reference TRBV7-2 and TRBJ2-7, the complete variable domain is GAGVSQSPSNKVTEKGKDVELRCDPISGHTALYWYRQSLGQGLEFLIYFQGNSAPDKSGLPSDRFSAERTGGSVSTLTIQRTQQEDSAVYLCASSNRQGPYEQYFGPGTRLTVT.

This clone was recorded a few times. The chain is built from TRBV19 and TRBJ1-3, with D unresolved. In germline, CDR1 is LNHDA, CDR2 SQIVND (reference sequence). V was shortened by 7 bases and J by 0 bases, with 7 bases between the two germline ends. This CDR3 region has 13 residues. The CDR3: CASTPLSGNTIYF. CDR3 DNA sequence: TGTGCCAGTACGCCACTCTCTGGAAACACCATATATTTT.

The CDR3 loop is CASSPQISTGELFF. CDR3 sequence (DNA): TGTGCCAGCTCACCGCAGATTTCCACCGGGGAGCTGTTTTTT. This chain joins TRBV18 and TRBJ2-2; D not resolved. The V end lost 3 bases, the J end lost 4 bases, and 9 bases lay between the germline ends. Germline lookup yields CDR1 KGHSH and CDR2 LQKENI. The CDR3 totals 14 residues.